Listed below are T cell receptor beta chains from one sample, sequenced in a study of blood T cells in healthy people across ages. TCRdb fed the 5' RACE reads into MiXCR, producing one record per CDR3 protein. This sample carries about 900,000 distinct CDR3 sequences, about 59% of them seen once, and the ten largest clones take about 30%. The sample was blood. These receptors came from a young man in good health. Each CDR3 is given without its conserved first and last residue.

J gene | V gene | CDR3 protein
TRBJ2-3 | TRBV12-3/TRBV12-4 | ASSWGGLAVWSQY
TRBJ2-1 | TRBV6-6 | ASSYSRRADYSEQF
NA | TRBV21-1 | ASSRKTFYEQY
NA | TRBV13 | ASSLLQTPRGEQY
TRBJ2-3 | TRBV20-1 | SARDIAGGPADTQY
TRBJ2-3 | TRBV20-1 | SARDPTSGLDTQY
TRBJ2-1 | TRBV9 | ASSVAGHGNNEQF
TRBJ1-6 | TRBV27 | ASSLRDRQSPLH
TRBJ2-5 | TRBV5-1 | ASSMGQFQETQY
TRBJ1-4 | TRBV28 | ASSSTGENEKLF
TRBJ2-1 | TRBV2 | ASTKDSLGEQF
TRBJ2-3 | TRBV2 | ASRTTAWKQY
TRBJ1-5 | TRBV20-1 | SAIRTGQNQPQH
TRBJ2-3 | TRBV7-3 | ASSLMGLAGGDTQY
TRBJ1-1 | TRBV7-2 | ASSFTLNTEAF
TRBJ2-5 | TRBV20-1 | SSRRPGGETQY
NA | TRBV27 | ASSLYGTRYEQY
TRBJ2-1 | TRBV9 | ASSVAGSGGNEQF
TRBJ2-1 | TRBV20-1 | SARLAGGRYNEQF
TRBJ2-3 | TRBV29-1 | SVMPGSDGDTQY
TRBJ1-6 | TRBV28 | ASLSGSSYNSPLH
TRBJ1-4 | TRBV9 | ASSVDRQANEKLF
TRBJ1-2 | TRBV4-3 | ASSQDRRGGDGYT
TRBJ2-1 | TRBV10-3 | AISLESSYNEQF
TRBJ2-1 | TRBV7-2 | ASSTDRPAYNEQF
TRBJ2-1 | TRBV5-1 | ASRSGGNEQF
TRBJ1-2 | TRBV3-1 | ASSQVNGYGYT
TRBJ2-3 | TRBV4-3 | ASSQEGRSTDTQY
TRBJ2-5 | TRBV4-2 | ASSQRGQRETQY
TRBJ2-5 | TRBV4-2 | ASSQDLREETQY
NA | TRBV10-3 | AISERTGEETQY
TRBJ2-5 | TRBV20-1 | SVETSGQETQY
TRBJ2-1 | TRBV5-1 | ASSAPKGGGAEDEQF
TRBJ2-5 | TRBV5-1 | ASSFRSGELQETQY
TRBJ2-5 | TRBV12-3/TRBV12-4 | ASRYSGTGQETQY
TRBJ2-7 | TRBV15 | ATSRDQEGAAYEQY
NA | TRBV29-1 | SVDGGLGETQY
TRBJ2-6 | TRBV29-1 | SVGEGTWSGANVLT
TRBJ1-1 | TRBV5-1 | ASSPLRGTEAF
TRBJ2-5 | TRBV6-5 | ASTLAGEQY
TRBJ2-3 | TRBV12-3/TRBV12-4 | ASSFDTSTDTQY
TRBJ2-5 | TRBV7-2 | ASSLAPTDNEQY
TRBJ2-5 | TRBV12-3/TRBV12-4 | ASSFGNRVGETQY
TRBJ2-3 | TRBV4-2 | ASSQEVAGDPDTQY
TRBJ2-7 | TRBV12-3/TRBV12-4 | ASSQRTGGYEQY
TRBJ2-1 | TRBV7-2 | ASSHTAWDGGNEQF
TRBJ2-7 | TRBV29-1 | SVVEQGLPYEQY
TRBJ2-3 | TRBV5-1 | ASSTGRGSTDTQY